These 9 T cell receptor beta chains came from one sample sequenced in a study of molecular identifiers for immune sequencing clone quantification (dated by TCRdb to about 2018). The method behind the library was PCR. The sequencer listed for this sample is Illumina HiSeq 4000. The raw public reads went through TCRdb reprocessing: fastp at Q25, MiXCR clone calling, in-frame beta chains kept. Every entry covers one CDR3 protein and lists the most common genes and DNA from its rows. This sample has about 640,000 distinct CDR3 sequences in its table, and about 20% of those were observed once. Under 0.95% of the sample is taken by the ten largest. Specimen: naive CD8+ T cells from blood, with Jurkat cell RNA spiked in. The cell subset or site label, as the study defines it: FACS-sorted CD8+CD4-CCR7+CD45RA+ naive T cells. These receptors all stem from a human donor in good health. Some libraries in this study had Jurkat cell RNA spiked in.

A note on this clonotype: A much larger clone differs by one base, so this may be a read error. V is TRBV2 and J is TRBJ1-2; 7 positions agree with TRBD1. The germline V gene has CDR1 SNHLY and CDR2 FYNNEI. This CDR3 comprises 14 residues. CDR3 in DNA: TGTGCCGGCAGGCCATGGGACAGTCTCTATGGCTACACCTTC. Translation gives CAGRPWDSLYGYTF. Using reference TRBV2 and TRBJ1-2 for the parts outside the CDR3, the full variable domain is EPEVTQTPSHQVTQMGQEVILRCVPISNHLYFYWYRQILGQKVEFLVSFYNNEISEKSEIFDDQFSVERPDGSNFTLKIRSTKLEDSAMYFCAGRPWDSLYGYTFGSGTRLTVV.

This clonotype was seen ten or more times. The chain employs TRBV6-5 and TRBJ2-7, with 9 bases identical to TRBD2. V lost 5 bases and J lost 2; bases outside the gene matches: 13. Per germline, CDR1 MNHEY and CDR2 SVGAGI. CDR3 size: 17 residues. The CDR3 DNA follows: TGTGCCAGCAGTGACCCCCTGGGCGGGGGGGCCCCCTACGAGCAGTACTTC. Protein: CASSDPLGGGAPYEQYF.

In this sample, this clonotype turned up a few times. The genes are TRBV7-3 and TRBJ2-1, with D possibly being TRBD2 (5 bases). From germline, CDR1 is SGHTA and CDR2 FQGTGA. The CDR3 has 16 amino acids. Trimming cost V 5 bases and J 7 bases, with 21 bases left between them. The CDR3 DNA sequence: TGTGCCAGCAGCCCCCAGGAGGCCCCTAACACGAATGAGCAGTTCTTC. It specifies CASSPQEAPNTNEQFF.

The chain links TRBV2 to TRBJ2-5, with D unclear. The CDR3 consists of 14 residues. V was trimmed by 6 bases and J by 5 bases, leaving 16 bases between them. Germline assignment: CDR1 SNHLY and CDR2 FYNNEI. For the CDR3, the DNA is TGTGCCAGCAGCGACGGGCCAGGTCGCGAGACCCAGTACTTC. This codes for CASSDGPGRETQYF.

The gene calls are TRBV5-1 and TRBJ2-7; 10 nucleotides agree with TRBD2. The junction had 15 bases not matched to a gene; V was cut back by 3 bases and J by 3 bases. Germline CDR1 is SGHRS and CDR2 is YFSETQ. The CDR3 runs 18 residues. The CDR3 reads CASSSTELAGFGDYEQYF. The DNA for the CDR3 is TGCGCCAGCAGCTCCACGGAACTAGCGGGGTTTGGGGACTACGAGCAGTACTTC.

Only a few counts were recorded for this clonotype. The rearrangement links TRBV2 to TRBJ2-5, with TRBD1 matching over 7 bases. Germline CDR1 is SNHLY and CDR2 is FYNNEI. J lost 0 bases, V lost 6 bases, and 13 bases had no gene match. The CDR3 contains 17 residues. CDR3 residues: CASSLQGNQAHQETQYF. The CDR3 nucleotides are TGTGCCAGCAGCTTACAGGGGAACCAAGCCCACCAAGAGACCCAGTACTTC.

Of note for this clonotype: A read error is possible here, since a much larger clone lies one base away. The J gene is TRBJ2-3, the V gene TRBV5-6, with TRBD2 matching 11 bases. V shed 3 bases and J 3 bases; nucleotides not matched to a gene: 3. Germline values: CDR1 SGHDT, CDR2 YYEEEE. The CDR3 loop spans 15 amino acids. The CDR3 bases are TGTGCCAGCAGCTGCCGACTAGCGGGGACAGATACGCAGTATTTT. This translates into CASSCRLAGTDTQYF.

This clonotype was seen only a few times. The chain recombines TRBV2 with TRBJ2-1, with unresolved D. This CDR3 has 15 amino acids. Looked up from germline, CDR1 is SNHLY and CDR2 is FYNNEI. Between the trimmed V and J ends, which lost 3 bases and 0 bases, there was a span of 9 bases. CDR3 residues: CASSDGASSYNEQFF. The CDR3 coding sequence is TGTGCCAGCAGTGATGGAGCGAGCTCCTACAATGAGCAGTTCTTC.

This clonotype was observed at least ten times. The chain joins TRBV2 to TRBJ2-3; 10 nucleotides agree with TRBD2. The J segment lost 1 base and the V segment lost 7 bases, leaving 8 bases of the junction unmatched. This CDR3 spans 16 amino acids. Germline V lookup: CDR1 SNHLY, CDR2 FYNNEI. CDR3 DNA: TGTGCCAGCATTCCCCAGCGGGGGGGCCGCACAGATACGCAGTATTTT. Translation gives CASIPQRGGRTDTQYF.